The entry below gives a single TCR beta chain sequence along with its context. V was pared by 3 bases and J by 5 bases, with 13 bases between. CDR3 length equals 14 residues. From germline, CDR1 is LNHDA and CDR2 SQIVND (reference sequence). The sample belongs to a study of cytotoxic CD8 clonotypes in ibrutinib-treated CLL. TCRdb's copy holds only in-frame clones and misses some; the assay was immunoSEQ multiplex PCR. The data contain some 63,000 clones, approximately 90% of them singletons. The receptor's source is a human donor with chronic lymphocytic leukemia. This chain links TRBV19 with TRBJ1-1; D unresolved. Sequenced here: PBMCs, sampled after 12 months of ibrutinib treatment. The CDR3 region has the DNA TGTGCCAGTAGTATGATACCGGAACAGACTGAAGCTTTCTTT. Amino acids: CASSMIPEQTEAFF.